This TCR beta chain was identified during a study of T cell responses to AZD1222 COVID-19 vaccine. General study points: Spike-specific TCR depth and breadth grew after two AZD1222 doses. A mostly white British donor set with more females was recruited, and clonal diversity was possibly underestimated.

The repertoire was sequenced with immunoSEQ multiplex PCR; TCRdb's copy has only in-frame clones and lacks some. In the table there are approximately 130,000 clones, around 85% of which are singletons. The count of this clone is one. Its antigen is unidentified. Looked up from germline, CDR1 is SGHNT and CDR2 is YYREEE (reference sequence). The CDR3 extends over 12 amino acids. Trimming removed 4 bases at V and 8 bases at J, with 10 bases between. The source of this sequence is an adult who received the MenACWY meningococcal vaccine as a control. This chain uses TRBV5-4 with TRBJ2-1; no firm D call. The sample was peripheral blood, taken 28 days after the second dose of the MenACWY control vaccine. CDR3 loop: CASSRPYDEQFF. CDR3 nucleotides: TGTGCCAGCAGCCGACCTTACGATGAGCAGTTCTTC.